The 27 T cell receptor beta chains below all came from one sample that was sequenced in a study of blood T cell repertoires in COVID-19. Sequencing was performed with immunoSEQ multiplex PCR; in TCRdb, only in-frame clones are kept and a portion is missing. The sample consists of fewer than 200,000 clones, 80% to 90% of them appearing once. What was sequenced was peripheral blood. These receptor sequences come from a woman in her seventies who had recovered from COVID-19.

The rearrangement uses TRBV5-1 and TRBJ1-2; tentatively, D is TRBD1 (6 bases). CDR1 is SGHRS and CDR2 is YFSETQ in the germline V gene. The CDR3 has 15 residues. V was trimmed by 5 bases and J by 3 bases, leaving 17 bases between them. The CDR3 region is CASRPQGGGDYGYTF. As DNA, the CDR3 is TGCGCCAGCAGGCCACAGGGTGGGGGAGACTATGGCTACACCTTC.

This clone has a handful of counts. This chain connects TRBV6-5 to TRBJ2-7; D may be TRBD2 (6 bases). In germline, CDR1 is MNHEY, CDR2 SVGAGI. This CDR3 comprises 15 residues. V lost 4 bases, J lost 1 base, and 14 bases lay in between. CDR3 nucleotide sequence: TGTGCCAGCAGTTCAACAGCCGGGGGTTCCTACGAGCAGTACTTC. It yields the protein CASSSTAGGSYEQYF.

The V call is TRBV29-1, the J call TRBJ2-5; possibly TRBD1 for D (6 bases). Germline CDR1 SQVTM, CDR2 ANQGSEA. This CDR3 contains 12 residues. The ends were cut back, 3 bases at V and 2 bases at J, with 7 bases in the middle. For the CDR3, the DNA is TGCAGCGTTGACGACAGGCAAGAGACCCAGTACTTC. As protein: CSVDDRQETQYF. The entire variable domain, with the rest obtained from reference TRBV29-1 and TRBJ2-5, is as follows: SAVISQKPSRDICQRGTSLTIQCQVDSQVTMMFWYRQQPGQSLTLIATANQGSEATYESGFVIDKFPISRPNLTFSTLTVSNMSPEDSSIYLCSVDDRQETQYFGPGTRLLVL.

This clone occurred once. The chain has TRBV6-5 and TRBJ1-5; D gene ambiguous. This CDR3 has 12 amino acids. CDR1 and CDR2 from the germline V gene are MNHEY and SVGAGI. Trimming cost V 7 bases and J 6 bases, with 10 bases left between them. The CDR3 region has the DNA TGTGCCAGCACTACCTCGGGTCAGCCCCAGCATTTT. This sequence encodes CASTTSGQPQHF.

DNA for the CDR3: TGTGCCAGCAACTCGGGACAGGGGGGAGAGACCCAGTACTTC. This gives the protein CASNSGQGGETQYF. The chain joins TRBV7-2 to TRBJ2-5, with TRBD1 matching over 11 bases. Per germline, CDR1 SGHTA and CDR2 FQGNSA. With V trimmed by 7 bases and J by 4 bases, 5 bases remained unmatched. The CDR3 spans 14 residues.

The chain employs TRBV2 and TRBJ1-3; no firm D call. Germline-derived CDR1 and CDR2 are SNHLY and FYNNEI. This CDR3 spans 12 amino acids. V lost 10 bases, J lost 2 bases, and 9 bases lay in between. The CDR3 sequence is CATYLPGNTIYF. In nucleotides, the CDR3 is TGTGCCACCTACCTCCCTGGAAACACCATATATTTT.

The chain carries TRBV7-7 and TRBJ2-7, with D possibly being TRBD2 (6 bases). Trimming removed 5 bases at V and 5 bases at J, with 10 bases between. Germline V gene lookup returns CDR1 SSHAT and CDR2 FNYEAQ (reference sequence). The CDR3 totals 12 residues. Here the CDR3 reads CASSGPGDEQYF. In DNA, the CDR3 is TGTGCCAGCAGCGGACCGGGAGACGAGCAGTACTTC. Supplemented by reference TRBV7-7 and TRBJ2-7, the full variable domain reads GAGVSQSPRYKVTKRGQDVTLRCDPISSHATLYWYQQALGQGPEFLTYFNYEAQPDKSGLPSDRFSAERPEGSISTLTIQRTEQRDSAMYRCASSGPGDEQYFGPGTRLTVT.

The chain has TRBV18 and TRBJ2-4; possible D gene TRBD1, 5 bases. This CDR3 is 15 amino acids long. Germline V gives CDR1 KGHSH, CDR2 LQKENI. Trimming took 4 bases from V and 6 from J, leaving 16 bases between them. CDR3 loop: CASSQGPDSSNIQYF. Written as DNA, the CDR3 is TGTGCCAGCTCACAAGGCCCCGACAGCTCAAACATTCAGTACTTC.

The rearrangement uses TRBV18 and TRBJ2-6; perhaps TRBD1 as D (5 bases). Germline V CDR1 and CDR2: KGHSH, LQKENI. Trimming shortened V by 3 bases and J by 0 bases, and 6 bases separated the two germline ends. The CDR3 runs 15 residues. Written as DNA, the CDR3 is TGTGCCAGCTCACCGACAGACTCTGGGGCCAACGTCCTGACTTTC. This encodes CASSPTDSGANVLTF. The full variable domain, its missing parts supplied by reference TRBV18 and TRBJ2-6, is NAGVMQNPRHLVRRRGQEARLRCSPMKGHSHVYWYRQLPEEGLKFMVYLQKENIIDESGMPKERFSAEFPKEGPSILRIQQVVRGDSAAYFCASSPTDSGANVLTFGAGSRLTVL.

The gene calls are TRBV11-2 and TRBJ1-1, with TRBD1 as a possible D gene (6 bases). The CDR3 is 13 amino acids. The germline V and J ends were trimmed by 6 bases and 11 bases, with 19 bases remaining between them. Germline lookup yields CDR1 SGHAT and CDR2 FQNNGV. The CDR3 region is CASSSLRGIGAFF. CDR3 DNA sequence: TGTGCCAGCAGTTCACTCAGGGGCATCGGGGCTTTCTTT.

This clone is a singleton in its sample. V and J are TRBV19 and TRBJ2-3, with D maybe TRBD1 (6 bases). The V gene lost 4 bases and the J gene lost 7 bases, with 9 bases spanning the gap. The CDR3 totals 12 residues. Germline CDR1 reads LNHDA; CDR2 reads SQIVND (reference sequence). CDR3 sequence: CASSTTGHTQYF. DNA for the CDR3: TGTGCCAGTAGTACAACAGGGCATACGCAGTATTTT.

The chain joins TRBV3-1 (or the pseudogene TRBV3-2) to TRBJ1-2, with D possibly being TRBD1 (5 bases). Germline CDR1 is LGHDT and CDR2 is YNNKEL (reference sequence). The CDR3 sequence is 16 residues long. V was clipped by 1 base and J by 7 bases, with 19 bases between them. The CDR3 DNA reads TGTGCCAGCAGCCAAGGTTCTGACAGCCTCGGCCTTGGCTACACCTTC. Encoded protein: CASSQGSDSLGLGYTF.

This rearrangement joins TRBV4-3 to TRBJ1-2; D gene unclear. Trimming removed 1 base at V and 2 bases at J, with 11 bases between. The germline gives CDR1 LGHNA, CDR2 YSLEER. This CDR3 is 15 amino acids long. The CDR3 DNA sequence: TGCGCCAGCAGCCAAGGGGTCAGGCAAAACTATGGCTACACCTTC. It encodes CASSQGVRQNYGYTF.

V gene TRBV19 combines with J gene TRBJ1-5, with D perhaps matching TRBD1 (5 bases). The CDR3 consists of 13 residues. Germline V lookup: CDR1 LNHDA, CDR2 SQIVND (reference sequence). V dropped 9 bases and J dropped 13 bases, with 22 bases sitting between them. CDR3 region: CASRQGPDWPQHF. In nucleotides, the CDR3 is TGTGCCAGCCGGCAGGGCCCGGATTGGCCTCAGCATTTT.

This chain joins TRBV5-1 and TRBJ1-1, with 9 bases lining up with TRBD1. J gave up 1 base and V 3 bases, and 1 base lay outside the gene matches. This CDR3 has 14 amino acids. From germline, CDR1 is SGHRS and CDR2 YFSETQ. In nucleotides, the CDR3 is TGCGCCAGCAGCTCGGACAGGGGGAACACTGAAGCTTTCTTT. Protein product: CASSSDRGNTEAFF.

The genes are TRBV4-1 and TRBJ2-1; 10 positions match TRBD2. This CDR3 has 16 amino acids. Germline lookup yields CDR1 MGHRA and CDR2 YSYEKL. Losses at the gene ends were 3 bases for V and 6 bases for J; bases not matched to a gene: 8. This CDR3 reads CASSQHASGSRNEQFF. In DNA, the CDR3 is TGCGCCAGCAGCCAGCACGCTAGCGGGAGTCGCAATGAGCAGTTCTTC.

The rearrangement links TRBV7-9 to TRBJ1-2; a possible D gene is TRBD1 (6 bases). The germline V gene encodes CDR1 SEHNR and CDR2 FQNEAQ (reference sequence). Between the trimmed V and J ends, which lost 1 base and 10 bases, there was a span of 22 bases. The CDR3 is made up of 16 amino acids. The CDR3 nucleotides are TGTGCCAGCAGCTTAGAGGCCAGGGGAGGGATCGCCCTCTACACCTTC. Its translation is CASSLEARGGIALYTF.

This chain links TRBV12-5 with TRBJ1-4; D call uncertain. The V and J ends lost 0 bases and 8 bases respectively, with 16 bases between them. This CDR3 has 16 amino acids. Germline V CDR1 and CDR2: LGHNT, FRNRAP. CDR3: CASGLVPMGEEEKLFF. Written as DNA, the CDR3 is TGTGCTAGTGGTTTGGTACCCATGGGAGAGGAAGAAAAACTGTTTTTT.

The V call is TRBV7-7, the J call TRBJ2-5, with TRBD1 as a possible D gene (6 bases). Per the germline V gene, CDR1 is SSHAT and CDR2 is FNYEAQ (reference sequence). The CDR3 is 15 amino acids. The V end was cut by 5 bases, the J end by 4 bases, with 17 bases between. The CDR3 DNA reads TGTGCCAGCAGCCCAGACGGGACAAGGGGAGAGACCCAGTACTTC. This sequence encodes CASSPDGTRGETQYF.

This clone has a single count. The CDR3 loop reads CASSLVSGNYGYTF. As DNA, the CDR3 is TGTGCCAGCAGTTTAGTCTCAGGGAACTATGGCTACACCTTC. V is TRBV27 and J is TRBJ1-2, with D possibly matching TRBD1 (5 bases). The CDR3 runs 14 residues. Trimming took off 2 bases at V and 2 bases at J, with 9 bases between the two ends. The germline V gene has CDR1 MNHEY and CDR2 SMNVEV (reference sequence).

The rearrangement links TRBV6-4 to TRBJ1-5; TRBD1 might be the D (5 bases). The germline gives CDR1 MRHNA, CDR2 SNTAGT. The CDR3 has 17 amino acids. Deletions cut 0 bases from V and 1 base from J, with 13 bases between. DNA of the CDR3: TGTGCCAGCAGTGACTCGGCCAGGGTGGACAGCAATCAGCCCCAGCATTTT. Its protein is CASSDSARVDSNQPQHF.

The chain couples TRBV30 to TRBJ1-4, with a possible D match to TRBD1 (6 bases). V lost 1 base to trimming and J lost 10 bases, with 7 bases between them. Germline V CDR1 and CDR2: GTSNPN, SVGIG (reference sequence). The CDR3 spans 11 residues. The CDR3 DNA reads TGTGCCTGGAGTGCACAGGGAAAACTGTTTTTT. This codes for CAWSAQGKLFF.

The chain uses TRBV29-1 and TRBJ2-7; 11 nucleotides align to TRBD2. With 4 bases clipped from V and 0 bases from J, the junction kept 8 bases outside the gene matches. CDR3 length: 16 residues. Germline loops: CDR1 SQVTM, CDR2 ANQGSEA. The CDR3 here is CSVGSAGTSGSYEQYF. The CDR3 coding sequence is TGCAGCGTTGGCTCGGCTGGGACTAGCGGCTCCTACGAGCAGTACTTC.

V gene TRBV6-5 combines with J gene TRBJ1-4; weak D call: TRBD1 (5 bases). Germline V gene lookup returns CDR1 MNHEY and CDR2 SVGAGI. This CDR3 contains 14 residues. V shed 5 bases and J shed 6 bases, with 13 bases lying between them. CDR3 sequence (DNA): TGTGCCAGCAGTCAACAGGCTGCTGATGAAAAACTGTTTTTT. Amino acids: CASSQQAADEKLFF.

The V call is TRBV2, the J call TRBJ2-2; perhaps TRBD2 as D (5 bases). This CDR3 contains 12 residues. Trimming removed 8 bases from V and 7 bases from J, with 11 bases in between. Germline CDR1 and CDR2: SNHLY and FYNNEI. The CDR3 bases are TGTGCCAGCGCCCGGGCGGGCGGGGAGCTGTTTTTT. Protein product: CASARAGGELFF. Combining the CDR3 with reference TRBV2 and TRBJ2-2 gives the whole variable domain EPEVTQTPSHQVTQMGQEVILRCVPISNHLYFYWYRQILGQKVEFLVSFYNNEISEKSEIFDDQFSVERPDGSNFTLKIRSTKLEDSAMYFCASARAGGELFFGEGSRLTVL.

The CDR3 region is CASRGTGGPRTYEQYF. CDR3 nucleotides: TGTGCCAGCAGAGGGACAGGGGGCCCGAGGACCTACGAGCAGTACTTC. The rearrangement joins TRBV27 to TRBJ2-7; TRBD1 aligns across 12 bases. The V segment lost 6 bases and the J segment 2 bases; nucleotides outside the gene matches: 8. The CDR3 has 16 residues. Germline values: CDR1 MNHEY, CDR2 SMNVEV (reference sequence).

This chain connects TRBV7-3 to TRBJ2-1, with D tentatively TRBD1 (6 bases). Germline loops: CDR1 SGHTA, CDR2 FQGTGA. V gave up 2 bases and J gave up 6 bases, with 8 bases separating them. This CDR3 is 13 amino acids long. The CDR3, as DNA: TGTGCCAGCAGCTTAGGACAGTTCAATGAGCAGTTCTTC. It is translated as CASSLGQFNEQFF.